This T cell receptor beta chain was profiled in a study of T-cell reconstitution after alpha-beta-depleted transplantation in children. A TCRbeta library incorporating unique molecular identifiers was prepared. TCRdb re-derived calls from the PCR reads in MiXCR, one entry per CDR3 protein. This table has about 540,000 distinct CDR3 sequences, around 16% appearing once. Germline V gene lookup returns CDR1 GTSNPN and CDR2 SVGIG (reference sequence). The CDR3 is 12 amino acids. Trimming removed 4 bases from V and 3 bases from J, with 9 bases in between. Sequencing used PBMCs from the stem cell graft donor, obtained from the stem cell graft. The TCR comes from a human donor who donated a stem cell graft to a child with acute lymphoblastic leukemia. The V call is TRBV30, the J call TRBJ1-1; no clear D gene. CDR3 coding DNA: TGTGCCTGGAATACGGGGTACACTGAAGCTTTCTTT. The encoded protein is CAWNTGYTEAFF.